This T cell receptor beta chain was retrieved from a study of blood T cell repertoires in COVID-19. Study summary: Donors in the United States, Italy and Spain gave samples during acute or convalescent COVID-19.

J lost 6 bases, V lost 0 bases, and 3 bases had no gene match. CDR3 length: 15 residues. In germline, CDR1 is SGHRS, CDR2 YFSETQ. As processed by the authors: Estimation of nucleated cell counts was performed using reference gene primer amplification. Using immunoSEQ multiplex PCR, the repertoire was profiled, and TCRdb retains in-frame clones only, with some absent. V and J calls and clone size are copied from that table; D and trimming were computed from the DNA. Seen here are roughly 300,000 clones, 91% observed once, and the top ten hold around 2%. Sequenced sample: peripheral blood. The clonotype comes from a woman in her thirties with COVID-19, enrolled during active disease. This rearrangement joins TRBV5-1 to TRBJ2-1, with TRBD2 matching 10 bases. The CDR3 DNA reads TGCGCCAGCAGCTTGGTAGCGGGAGGCTTCAATGAGCAGTTCTTC. Protein sequence: CASSLVAGGFNEQFF. The entire variable domain, with the rest obtained from reference TRBV5-1 and TRBJ2-1, is as follows: KAGVTQTPRYLIKTRGQQVTLSCSPISGHRSVSWYQQTPGQGLQFLFEYFSETQRNKGNFPGRFSGRQFSNSRSEMNVSTLELGDSALYLCASSLVAGGFNEQFFGPGTRLTVL.